A single sample gave rise to the 15 T cell receptor beta chains below, sequenced in a study of cytotoxic CD8 clonotypes in ibrutinib-treated CLL (dated by TCRdb to 2020 to 2022). Sample time point, as interpreted from the label and publication: roughly 12 months on ibrutinib. The library was built by means of the immunoSEQ multiplex PCR assay. The immuneACCESS repertoire file appears here via TCRdb, limited to in-frame rearrangements. These files lack a portion of the clones; in checked studies, under half of the deficit traces to unresolved V genes, and the cause of the others is not known. This sample comprises tens of thousands of clones, about 72% of them detected only once. The biggest ten clones account for less than 15% of the sample. The source material was PBMCs, sampled after 12 months of ibrutinib treatment. The receptors stem from a human donor with chronic lymphocytic leukemia.

The V call is TRBV27, the J call TRBJ2-5; TRBD1 or TRBD2 may be the D gene (5 bases each). CDR1 and CDR2 (germline): MNHEY, SMNVEV (reference sequence). The CDR3 runs 16 residues. V was pared by 6 bases and J by 2 bases, with 19 bases between. The CDR3 protein is CASSPGRRAGQETQYF. DNA of the CDR3: TGTGCCAGCAGCCCGGGGCGTAGGGCCGGTCAAGAGACCCAGTACTTC.

The chain is built from TRBV5-1 and TRBJ2-5, with 8 bases lining up with TRBD1. V shed 1 base, J shed 5 bases, and the junction held 4 bases outside the gene matches. Looked up from germline, CDR1 is SGHRS and CDR2 is YFSETQ. The CDR3 has 14 residues. CDR3 amino acids: CASSLHQGAETQYF. The CDR3, as DNA: TGCGCCAGCAGCTTGCACCAGGGGGCGGAGACCCAGTACTTC. The whole variable domain, filled in from reference TRBV5-1 and TRBJ2-5, reads KAGVTQTPRYLIKTRGQQVTLSCSPISGHRSVSWYQQTPGQGLQFLFEYFSETQRNKGNFPGRFSGRQFSNSRSEMNVSTLELGDSALYLCASSLHQGAETQYFGPGTRLLVL.

V is TRBV4-3 and J is TRBJ2-5; tentatively, D is TRBD1 (6 bases). The germline V gene encodes CDR1 LGHNA and CDR2 YSLEER. This CDR3 has 15 residues. Trimming pared 4 bases from V and 5 bases from J, leaving 17 bases between. The CDR3 DNA follows: TGCGCCAGCAGCCTCGGATCACAGGGTGGGGAGACCCAGTACTTC. It encodes CASSLGSQGGETQYF.

The V call is TRBV7-9, the J call TRBJ2-5; D perhaps matches TRBD2 (6 bases). V lost 5 bases to trimming and J lost 5 bases, with 15 bases between them. This CDR3 comprises 14 residues. Germline CDR1 reads SEHNR; CDR2 reads FQNEAQ (reference sequence). The CDR3 protein is CASSEGGAGETQYF. Here the CDR3 DNA reads TGTGCCAGCAGCGAAGGTGGGGCGGGGGAGACCCAGTACTTC.

The rearrangement links TRBV28 to TRBJ1-3; the D gene is possibly TRBD1 (6 bases). Germline V gene sequence: CDR1 MDHEN, CDR2 SYDVKM. V lost 2 bases, J lost 7 bases, and 15 bases lay in between. The CDR3 is made up of 15 amino acids. The CDR3 DNA is TGTGCCAGCAGTTTAACAGGGCCTGGTAGGAACACCATATATTTT. It encodes CASSLTGPGRNTIYF.

This clone turned up a few times. V gene TRBV7-9 combines with J gene TRBJ2-1; 10 nucleotides match TRBD1. V dropped 4 bases and J dropped 9; count of bases not matched to a gene: 9. The CDR3 has 15 residues. Germline lookup yields CDR1 SEHNR and CDR2 FQNEAQ (reference sequence). Here the CDR3 reads CASSWGTGDVGEQFF. The CDR3 DNA sequence: TGTGCCAGCAGCTGGGGGACAGGGGACGTTGGTGAGCAGTTCTTC. Full variable domain (remainder filled in from reference TRBV7-9 and TRBJ2-1): DTGVSQNPRHKITKRGQNVTFRCDPISEHNRLYWYRQTLGQGPEFLTYFQNEAQLEKSRLLSDRFSAERPKGSFSTLEIQRTEQGDSAMYLCASSWGTGDVGEQFFGPGTRLTVL.

The V call is TRBV18, the J call TRBJ1-3; TRBD1 agrees at 7 bases. The V and J ends lost 0 bases and 0 bases, in that order; junction bases with no gene match: 8. CDR3 length: 18 residues. Germline V gene sequence: CDR1 KGHSH, CDR2 LQKENI. The CDR3 bases are TGTGCCAGCTCACCACCGGGCGGGACAGTCCTCTCTGGAAACACCATATATTTT. Protein sequence: CASSPPGGTVLSGNTIYF.

The V call is TRBV19, the J call TRBJ2-7, with D possibly matching TRBD2 (6 bases). Trimming shortened V by 5 bases and J by 6 bases, and 8 bases separated the two germline ends. This CDR3 has 11 amino acids. Germline CDR1 is LNHDA and CDR2 is SQIVND (reference sequence). The CDR3 here is CASSRGSEQYF. The CDR3 nucleotides are TGTGCCAGTAGTCGGGGGAGCGAGCAGTACTTC.

This clone was seen only a few times. V and J are TRBV28 and TRBJ1-5; D possibly corresponds to TRBD1 (5 bases). This CDR3 has 14 amino acids. Germline lookup yields CDR1 MDHEN and CDR2 SYDVKM. Trimming removed 5 bases from V and 7 bases from J, with 15 bases in between. The CDR3 loop reads CASSEARVSQPQHF. The CDR3 DNA is TGTGCCAGCAGTGAGGCCAGGGTAAGCCAGCCCCAGCATTTT.

CDR3 nucleotide sequence: TGCGCCAGCAGCTTGGGTCCGCCTCTAGCCAAAAACATTCAGTACTTC. This encodes CASSLGPPLAKNIQYF. The rearrangement uses TRBV5-1 and TRBJ2-4, with D hard to call. Germline CDR1 is SGHRS and CDR2 is YFSETQ. V shed 0 bases and J shed 0 bases, with 10 bases lying between them. The CDR3 has 16 amino acids.

The chain links TRBV7-9 to TRBJ2-7; TRBD2 matches 13 bases. This CDR3 has 16 amino acids. With 4 bases clipped from V and 5 bases from J, the junction kept 8 bases outside the gene matches. CDR1 is SEHNR, CDR2 FQNEAQ, per germline (reference sequence). The CDR3, as DNA: TGTGCCAGCAGCTCGCTGACTAGCGGGAGGATAAACGAGCAGTACTTC. Its protein product is CASSSLTSGRINEQYF. Supplemented by reference TRBV7-9 and TRBJ2-7, the full variable domain reads DTGVSQNPRHKITKRGQNVTFRCDPISEHNRLYWYRQTLGQGPEFLTYFQNEAQLEKSRLLSDRFSAERPKGSFSTLEIQRTEQGDSAMYLCASSSLTSGRINEQYFGPGTRLTVT.

This clone turned up a few times. This rearrangement joins TRBV30 to TRBJ1-1; D might be TRBD1 (6 bases). CDR1 and CDR2 (germline): GTSNPN, SVGIG (reference sequence). The V and J ends lost 0 bases and 2 bases respectively, with 10 bases between them. The CDR3 extends over 14 amino acids. Written as DNA, the CDR3 is TGTGCCTGGAGTGTAGGGACATCTAACACTGAAGCTTTCTTT. Translating it yields CAWSVGTSNTEAFF. Looking up the rest from reference TRBV30 and TRBJ1-1 gives the full variable domain: SQTIHQWPATLVQPVGSPLSLECTVEGTSNPNLYWYRQAAGRGLQLLFYSVGIGQISSEVPQNLSASRPQDRQFILSSKKLLLSDSGFYLCAWSVGTSNTEAFFGQGTRLTVV.

The genes are TRBV6-6 and TRBJ2-1, with 9 nucleotides matching TRBD1. Germline values: CDR1 MNHNY, CDR2 SVGAGI (reference sequence). Trimming took 6 bases from V and 0 from J; bases not matched to a gene: 3. CDR3 size: 15 residues. This CDR3 is CASREQGASYNEQFF. Here the CDR3 DNA reads TGTGCCAGCAGAGAACAGGGGGCCTCCTACAATGAGCAGTTCTTC.

This rearrangement joins TRBV27 to TRBJ2-1; TRBD2 agrees at 7 bases. Looked up from germline, CDR1 is MNHEY and CDR2 is SMNVEV (reference sequence). This CDR3 has 16 residues. J lost 2 bases, V lost 5 bases, and 9 bases had no gene match. The DNA of the CDR3 is TGTGCCAGCAGTCCCCGGGCTAGCGGAGCCTACAATGAGCAGTTCTTC. Protein product: CASSPRASGAYNEQFF.

V gene TRBV29-1 combines with J gene TRBJ2-5; 7 bases line up with TRBD1. Germline V gives CDR1 SQVTM, CDR2 ANQGSEA. J lost 3 bases, V lost 6 bases, and 10 bases had no gene match. The length of the CDR3 is 14 residues. The CDR3 DNA reads as TGCAGCGTGGGGCCCGGGACAGTAAAAGAGACCCAGTACTTC. Encoded protein: CSVGPGTVKETQYF.